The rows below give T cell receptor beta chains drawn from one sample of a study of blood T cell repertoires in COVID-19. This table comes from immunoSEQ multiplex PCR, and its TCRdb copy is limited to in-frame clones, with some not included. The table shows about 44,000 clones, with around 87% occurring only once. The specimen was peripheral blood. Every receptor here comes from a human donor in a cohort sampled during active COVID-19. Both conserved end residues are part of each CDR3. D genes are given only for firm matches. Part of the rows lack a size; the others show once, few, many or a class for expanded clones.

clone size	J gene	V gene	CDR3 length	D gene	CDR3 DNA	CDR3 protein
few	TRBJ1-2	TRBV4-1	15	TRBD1	TGCGCCAGCAGCCAAGCGGGACAGGGGAACTATGGCTACACCTTC	CASSQAGQGNYGYTF
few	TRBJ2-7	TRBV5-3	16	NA	TGTGCCAGAAGCCCCGCTAGCGCCCGGAGGGGCCACGAGCAGTACTTC	CARSPASARRGHEQYF
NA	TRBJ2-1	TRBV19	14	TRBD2	TGTGCCACCGCTCTAGCGGTGTACATCAATGAGCAGTTCTTC	CATALAVYINEQFF
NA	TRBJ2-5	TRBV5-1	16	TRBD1	TGCGCCAGCAGCAGAACCGGGACAGGAAAGTTGGAGACCCAGTACTTC	CASSRTGTGKLETQYF
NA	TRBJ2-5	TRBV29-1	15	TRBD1	TGCAGTCCATGGTTGGACAGGGAAGGTCTCGAGACCCAGTACTTC	CSPWLDREGLETQYF
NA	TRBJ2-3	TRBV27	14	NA	TGTGCCAGCAGTTTTGGAGGGGGCACAGATACGCAGTATTTT	CASSFGGGTDTQYF
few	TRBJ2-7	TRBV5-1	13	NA	TGCGCCAGCAGCTTCGCTCGGGACTACGAGCAGTACTTC	CASSFARDYEQYF
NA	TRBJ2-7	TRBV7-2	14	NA	TGTGCCAGCAGCTACCCGCGGCTCCCCTACGAGCAGTACTTC	CASSYPRLPYEQYF
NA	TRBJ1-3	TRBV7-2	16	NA	TGTGCCAGCAGCTTAGATTCGGGTCCCTCTGGAAACACCATATATTTT	CASSLDSGPSGNTIYF
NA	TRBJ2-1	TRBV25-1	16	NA	TGTGCCAGCAGTGAAAAACGAACAGCCGCGTGGGGCGAGCAGTTCTTC	CASSEKRTAAWGEQFF
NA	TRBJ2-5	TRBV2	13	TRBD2	TGTGCCAGCAAACGGGGGGAGCAAGAGACCCAGTACTTC	CASKRGEQETQYF
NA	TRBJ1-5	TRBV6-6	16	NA	TGTGCCAGCAGTGGGGCGGGAGGGTGGAACAATCAGCCCCAGCATTTT	CASSGAGGWNNQPQHF
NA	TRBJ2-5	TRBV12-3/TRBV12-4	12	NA	TGTGCCAGCAGTTTCAGGGATGAGACCCAGTACTTC	CASSFRDETQYF
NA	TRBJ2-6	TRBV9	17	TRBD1	TGTGCCCGGCGAACGACAGGGACATTCTCTGGGGCCAACGTCCTGACTTTC	CARRTTGTFSGANVLTF
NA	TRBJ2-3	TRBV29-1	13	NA	TGCAGCGGGGACGGAGGGGGCACAGATACGCAGTATTTT	CSGDGGGTDTQYF
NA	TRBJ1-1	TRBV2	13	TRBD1	TGTGCCAGCAGTATTGGACAGGGGGCAACGACTTTCTTT	CASSIGQGATTFF
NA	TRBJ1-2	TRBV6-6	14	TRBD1	TGTGCCAGCAGCCGCGGGACAGATCCCTATGGCTACACCTTC	CASSRGTDPYGYTF
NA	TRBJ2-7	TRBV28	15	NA	TGTGCCAGCACCAAAAATCCGGGGGTCGCTGACGAGCAGTACTTC	CASTKNPGVADEQYF
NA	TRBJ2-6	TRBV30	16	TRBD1	TGTGCCACCACTGGGGACAGGGGTGATGGGGCCAACGTCCTGACTTTC	CATTGDRGDGANVLTF
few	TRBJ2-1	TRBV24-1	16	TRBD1	TGTGCCACCAGTGATCCCGGGACAGGGGACTACAATGAGCAGTTCTTC	CATSDPGTGDYNEQFF
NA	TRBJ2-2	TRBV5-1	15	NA	TGCGCCAGCAGCTCCGCCCAGGGGTCCGGCGGGGAGCTGTTTTTT	CASSSAQGSGGELFF
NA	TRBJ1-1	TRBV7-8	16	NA	TGTGCCAGCAGCTTGATCAGGGGCTCGGCCTCCACTGAAGCTTTCTTT	CASSLIRGSASTEAFF
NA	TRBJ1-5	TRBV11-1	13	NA	TGTGCCAGCAGCTCAGAAAGCGGACAGCCCCAGCATTTT	CASSSESGQPQHF
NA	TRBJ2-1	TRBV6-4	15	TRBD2	TGTGCCAGCAGTAACCTAGCGGGAGCTTCCAATGAGCAGTTCTTC	CASSNLAGASNEQFF
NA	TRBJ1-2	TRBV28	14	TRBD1	TGTGCCAGCATTGGTCCAACAGGGGGTTATGGCTACACCTTC	CASIGPTGGYGYTF
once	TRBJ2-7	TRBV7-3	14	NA	TGTGCCAGCAGCCCCGCGGGGAGTGGATACGAGCAGTACTTC	CASSPAGSGYEQYF
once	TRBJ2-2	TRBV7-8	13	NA	TGTGCCAGCAGCAGGGGGTTGGGCGGGGAGCTGTTTTTT	CASSRGLGGELFF
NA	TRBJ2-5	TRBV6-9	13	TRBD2	TGTGCCACGGGGGGAGGACTAGATCAGACCCAGTACTTC	CATGGGLDQTQYF
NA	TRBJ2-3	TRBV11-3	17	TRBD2	TGTGCCAGCAGCTTAAGGGCCGGGACTAGCGGCACAGATACGCAGTATTTT	CASSLRAGTSGTDTQYF
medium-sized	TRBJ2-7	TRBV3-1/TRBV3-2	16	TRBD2	TGTGCCAGCAGCCAAGGATTTAGCGGGATTAAATACGAGCAGTACTTC	CASSQGFSGIKYEQYF
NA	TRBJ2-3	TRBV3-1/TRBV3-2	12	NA	TGTGCCAGCAGCCCAATCGGAGATACGCAGTATTTT	CASSPIGDTQYF
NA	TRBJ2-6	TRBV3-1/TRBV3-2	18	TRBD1	TGTGCCAGCAGCCACACGGGACAGGGCCCCTCTGGGGCCAACGTCCTGACTTTC	CASSHTGQGPSGANVLTF
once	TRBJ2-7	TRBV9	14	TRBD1	TGTGCCAGCAGTTCCGGGACAGGGTTCGACGAGCAGTACTTC	CASSSGTGFDEQYF
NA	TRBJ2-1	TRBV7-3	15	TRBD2	TGTGCCAGCAGCTTAAGTAGCGGGAACTACAATGAGCAGTTCTTC	CASSLSSGNYNEQFF
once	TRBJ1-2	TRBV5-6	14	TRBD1	TGTGCCAGCATCTCGGGGACAGGGGGCTATGGCTACACCTTC	CASISGTGGYGYTF
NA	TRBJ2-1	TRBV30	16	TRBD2	TGTGCCTGGAGTACGGGGGCGGGACTAGCTGGGAATGAGCAGTTCTTC	CAWSTGAGLAGNEQFF
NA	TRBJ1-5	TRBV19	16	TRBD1	TGTGCCAGTAGTACGACAGGGGGTTTCGGCAATCAGCCCCAGCATTTT	CASSTTGGFGNQPQHF
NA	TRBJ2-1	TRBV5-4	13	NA	TGTGCCAGCAGCCGACTAGACTACAATGAGCAGTTCTTC	CASSRLDYNEQFF
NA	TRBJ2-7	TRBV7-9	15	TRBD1	TGTGCCAGCAGCTTAGGGACAGGGAGCTCCTACGAGCAGTACTTC	CASSLGTGSSYEQYF
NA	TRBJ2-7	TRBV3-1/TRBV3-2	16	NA	TGTGCCAGCAGCCAAGACGCAGGCCCCCCCGGTTACGAGCAGTACTTC	CASSQDAGPPGYEQYF
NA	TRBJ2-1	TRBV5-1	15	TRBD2	TGCGCCAGCAGCTTAGCGGGAGGGGGGTTCAATGAGCAGTTCTTC	CASSLAGGGFNEQFF
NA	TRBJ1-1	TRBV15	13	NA	TGTGCCACCAGCAGAGAGAGGACAAATGAAGCTTTCTTT	CATSRERTNEAFF
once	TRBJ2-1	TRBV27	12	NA	TGTGCCAGCAGTTTCCGGGGTAGTGAGCAGTTCTTC	CASSFRGSEQFF
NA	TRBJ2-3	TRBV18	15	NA	TGTGCCAGCTCACCACCACGGGACACCACAGATACGCAGTATTTT	CASSPPRDTTDTQYF
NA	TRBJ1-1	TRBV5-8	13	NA	TGTGCCAGCAGCTTCGAGGGTCCCACTGAAGCTTTCTTT	CASSFEGPTEAFF
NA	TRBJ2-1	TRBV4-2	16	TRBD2	TGTGCCAGCAGCCAAGAGGGGCTAGCGGGTTACAATGAGCAGTTCTTC	CASSQEGLAGYNEQFF
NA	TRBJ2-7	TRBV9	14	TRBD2	TGTGCCAGCAGCCCGAGAGCGGGAGCAGGCGAGCAGTACTTC	CASSPRAGAGEQYF
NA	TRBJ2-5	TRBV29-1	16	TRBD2	TGCAGCGTGGGGGGACTAGCGGGAGGGACCTCGGAGACCCAGTACTTC	CSVGGLAGGTSETQYF
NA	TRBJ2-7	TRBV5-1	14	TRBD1	TGCGCCAGCAGCTTATCCGGGGACAGCTACGAGCAGTACTTC	CASSLSGDSYEQYF